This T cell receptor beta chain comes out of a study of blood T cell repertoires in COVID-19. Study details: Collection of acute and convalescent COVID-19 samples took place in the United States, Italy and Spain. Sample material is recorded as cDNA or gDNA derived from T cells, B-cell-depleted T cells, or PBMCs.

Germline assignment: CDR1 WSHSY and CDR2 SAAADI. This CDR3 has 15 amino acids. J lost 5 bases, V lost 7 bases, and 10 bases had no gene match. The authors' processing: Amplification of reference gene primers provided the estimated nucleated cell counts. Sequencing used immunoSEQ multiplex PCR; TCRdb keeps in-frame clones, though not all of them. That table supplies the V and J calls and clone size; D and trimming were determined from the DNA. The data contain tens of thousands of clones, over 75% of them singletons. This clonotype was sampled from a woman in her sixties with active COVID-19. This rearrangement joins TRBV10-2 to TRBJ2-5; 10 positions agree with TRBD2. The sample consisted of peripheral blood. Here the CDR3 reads CASTDSGGALETQYF. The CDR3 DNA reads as TGCGCCAGCACCGACAGCGGGGGGGCCTTGGAGACCCAGTACTTC.